Following are 13 T cell receptor beta chains from one sample sequenced in a study of blood T cell repertoires in COVID-19. Assay used: immunoSEQ multiplex PCR; TCRdb lists only in-frame clones, some missing. The data contain 280,000 or so clones, roughly 85% of them singletons. The sequenced material came from PBMCs or T cells enriched from blood (not recorded which). The origin of the receptors is a woman aged 40-49 years who had recovered from COVID-19.

The chain links TRBV5-1 to TRBJ2-5; no clear D gene. There are 14 residues in the CDR3. Trimming took off 4 bases at V and 0 bases at J, with 10 bases between the two ends. Germline assignment: CDR1 SGHRS and CDR2 YFSETQ. The CDR3 DNA is TGCGCCAGCAGCCCTGGAGACCACCAAGAGACCCAGTACTTC. This sequence encodes CASSPGDHQETQYF.

This chain connects TRBV6-5 to TRBJ1-4, with 9 bases fitting TRBD1. Per germline, CDR1 MNHEY and CDR2 SVGAGI. Trimming cost V 6 bases and J 8 bases; bases outside gene matches: 10. The CDR3 is 15 amino acids. The CDR3 sequence: CASRPDRGGKEKLFF. As DNA, the CDR3 is TGTGCCAGCAGGCCGGACAGGGGAGGGAAAGAAAAACTGTTTTTT.

The chain recombines TRBV6-5 with TRBJ2-7; D perhaps matches TRBD1 (6 bases). Deletions cut 5 bases from V and 0 bases from J, with 8 bases between. In germline, CDR1 is MNHEY, CDR2 SVGAGI. There are 13 residues in the CDR3. The CDR3 reads CASSQGSSYEQYF. The CDR3, as DNA: TGTGCCAGCAGTCAGGGGTCCTCCTACGAGCAGTACTTC.

The chain couples TRBV3-1 (or the pseudogene TRBV3-2) to TRBJ2-7; unclear D gene. Germline CDR1 LGHDT, CDR2 YNNKEL (reference sequence). Trimming shortened V by 3 bases and J by 3 bases, and 18 bases separated the two germline ends. This CDR3 spans 16 amino acids. CDR3 loop: CASSHVHGGSGYEQYF. CDR3 sequence (DNA): TGTGCCAGCAGCCACGTTCATGGCGGAAGTGGCTACGAGCAGTACTTC.

J is TRBJ2-7 and V is TRBV7-2, with 10 nucleotides matching TRBD2. Trimming cost V 5 bases and J 4 bases; bases outside gene matches: 5. Germline V gene lookup returns CDR1 SGHTA and CDR2 FQGNSA. The CDR3 is 14 residues long. CDR3 in DNA: TGTGCCAGCAGCATCCTAGCGGGAGCTTACGAGCAGTACTTC. This codes for CASSILAGAYEQYF.

This clone was detected once. The chain links TRBV24-1 to TRBJ1-2; D remains unclear. CDR3 length: 13 amino acids. Per the germline V gene, CDR1 is KGHDR and CDR2 is SFDVKD. V was pared by 1 base and J by 10 bases, with 12 bases between. The DNA of the CDR3 is TGTGCCACCAGTGATTTAGGAGAAATCAACTACACCTTC. Translated, it gives CATSDLGEINYTF.

This clone was observed a single time. The chain uses TRBV30 and TRBJ2-3, with 9 nucleotides matching TRBD2. This CDR3 comprises 12 residues. Germline trimming cut 4 bases from V and 8 bases from J; bases unmatched to any gene: 4. Germline CDR1 is GTSNPN and CDR2 is SVGIG (reference sequence). The CDR3 region is CAWTRGGLTQYF. Here the CDR3 DNA reads TGTGCCTGGACGCGGGGGGGTCTTACGCAGTATTTT.

This rearrangement joins TRBV29-1 to TRBJ2-1, with a weak D call TRBD2 (5 bases). The CDR3 runs to 15 residues. CDR1 and CDR2 (germline): SQVTM, ANQGSEA. The V end lost 1 base, the J end lost 0 bases, and 10 bases lay between the germline ends. The CDR3 DNA reads as TGCAGCGTTGAAGGATCCAGCGGCTCCTACAATGAGCAGTTCTTC. Residues: CSVEGSSGSYNEQFF.

V gene TRBV5-1 combines with J gene TRBJ2-5, with TRBD1 matching 9 bases. V lost 6 bases and J lost 5; bases outside the gene matches: 11. The CDR3 consists of 15 residues. Germline V gene sequence: CDR1 SGHRS, CDR2 YFSETQ. The CDR3 sequence is CASKSSTGQGETQYF. The CDR3 nucleotides read TGCGCCAGCAAAAGCTCGACCGGACAGGGGGAGACCCAGTACTTC.

This rearrangement joins TRBV7-2 to TRBJ2-1; D remains ambiguous. The CDR3 spans 15 residues. Germline V gives CDR1 SGHTA, CDR2 FQGNSA. V gave up 5 bases and J gave up 0 bases, with 11 bases separating them. This chain's CDR3 is CASSQLLGSYNEQFF. DNA for the CDR3: TGTGCCAGCAGCCAGCTCCTAGGCTCCTACAATGAGCAGTTCTTC.

The CDR3 here is CASSAGQQETQYF. In nucleotides, the CDR3 is TGTGCCAGCAGTGCGGGACAGCAAGAGACCCAGTACTTC. This chain uses TRBV2 with TRBJ2-5; 7 nucleotides align to TRBD1. This CDR3 region has 13 residues. Trimming removed 4 bases from V and 2 bases from J; junction bases left unmatched: 1. Germline loops: CDR1 SNHLY, CDR2 FYNNEI.

The genes are TRBV30 and TRBJ2-1, with D possibly TRBD1 on 6 matching bases. V was pared by 2 bases and J by 8 bases, with 13 bases between. Germline-derived CDR1 and CDR2 are GTSNPN and SVGIG (reference sequence). The CDR3 runs 13 residues. The CDR3 DNA sequence: TGTGCCTGGAGTTACGGACAGTTCCATGAGCAGTTCTTC. This gives the protein CAWSYGQFHEQFF. Together with reference TRBV30 and TRBJ2-1, the CDR3 gives the full variable domain: SQTIHQWPATLVQPVGSPLSLECTVEGTSNPNLYWYRQAAGRGLQLLFYSVGIGQISSEVPQNLSASRPQDRQFILSSKKLLLSDSGFYLCAWSYGQFHEQFFGPGTRLTVL.

This chain uses TRBV27 with TRBJ1-4; 9 bases are shared with TRBD1. After removal of 6 bases from V and 7 bases from J, the junction contained 9 bases not matched to a gene. Germline assignment: CDR1 MNHEY and CDR2 SMNVEV (reference sequence). There are 15 residues in the CDR3. CDR3 residues: CASSRAGTGSEKLFF. In DNA, the CDR3 is TGTGCCAGCAGCCGAGCCGGGACAGGGAGTGAAAAACTGTTTTTT.